The rows below give T cell receptor beta chains drawn from one sample of a study of lung T cells in sarcoidosis with Löfgren's syndrome. TCRdb ran MiXCR on the reads and lists one entry per CDR3 protein. This sample yields about 63,000 distinct CDR3 sequences, of which 20% to 25% are seen a single time; less than 2.5% belongs to the top ten. Sequenced material: CD4+ T cells from PBMCs. These receptors were collected from a human donor with sarcoidosis (Löfgren's syndrome or another form), or a control subject (not recorded which). The CDR3 runs from the conserved cysteine through the conserved F or W. Each record gives: clone size, D gene, V gene, J gene, CDR3 protein, CDR3 DNA. The D gene is left open where the match is weak. Where a row states a size, it is once, few, many or the class of an expanded clone; other rows omit it.

many,-,TRBV27,TRBJ2-3,CATAWGGTTDTQYF,TGTGCCACCGCTTGGGGCGGGACAACAGATACGCAGTATTTT
many,TRBD1,TRBV4-2,TRBJ2-3,CASSQETGGDTQYF,TGTGCCAGCAGCCAAGAGACAGGGGGCGACACGCAGTATTTT
-,-,TRBV7-9,TRBJ2-1,CASSLGLYNEQFF,TGTGCCAGCAGCTTGGGACTTTACAATGAGCAGTTCTTC
-,-,TRBV18,TRBJ1-2,CASSPRITDGYTF,TGTGCCAGCTCACCCCGGATCACTGATGGCTACACCTTC
many,-,TRBV19,TRBJ1-1,CASKATVAVTEAFF,TGTGCCAGTAAAGCGACAGTCGCCGTCACTGAAGCTTTCTTT
few,-,TRBV28,TRBJ2-3,CASSPFLALMADTQYF,TGTGCCAGCAGTCCCTTCTTAGCGTTGATGGCAGATACGCAGTATTTT
few,-,TRBV6-1,TRBJ1-1,CASTFGGMNTEAFF,TGTGCCAGCACCTTCGGAGGGATGAACACTGAAGCTTTCTTT
-,-,TRBV7-9,TRBJ2-5,CASSFFGEETQYF,TGTGCCAGCAGCTTTTTTGGGGAAGAGACCCAGTACTTC
-,TRBD1,TRBV12-3/TRBV12-4,TRBJ2-1,CASSPGTGGFSEQFF,TGTGCCAGCAGCCCCGGGACAGGGGGCTTCAGTGAGCAGTTCTTC
few,-,TRBV12-3/TRBV12-4,TRBJ1-2,CASRIPGLGYTF,TGTGCCAGCCGAATACCGGGACTTGGCTACACCTTC
few,-,TRBV5-1,TRBJ2-1,CASGGQGGLAATSYNEQFF,TGCGCCAGCGGGGGACAGGGGGGACTAGCGGCTACCTCCTACAATGAGCAGTTCTTC
few,TRBD2,TRBV10-3,TRBJ2-1,CAISEPSTSGSEQFF,TGTGCCATCAGTGAGCCTTCGACTAGCGGGTCTGAGCAGTTCTTC
many,-,TRBV28,TRBJ2-7,CASSLVTPNYEQYF,TGTGCCAGCAGTTTGGTGACACCCAACTACGAGCAGTACTTC
many,-,TRBV3-1,TRBJ1-1,CASSQAGQNTEAFF,TGTGCCAGCAGCCAAGCTGGACAGAACACTGAAGCTTTCTTT
-,TRBD1,TRBV27,TRBJ1-5,CASSRAGGGQSQHF,TGTGCCAGCAGTAGGGCAGGGGGCGGGCAGTCCCAGCATTTT
-,-,TRBV29-1,TRBJ2-1,CSVDTGSSYNEQFF,TGCAGCGTTGATACGGGGAGCTCCTACAATGAGCAGTTCTTC
-,TRBD2,TRBV11-2,TRBJ2-5,CASGIGLGGQETQYF,TGTGCCAGCGGCATCGGACTAGGAGGCCAAGAGACCCAGTACTTC
-,-,TRBV6-2/TRBV6-3,TRBJ2-3,CASNSTNTQYF,TGTGCCAGCAATAGCACAAATACGCAGTATTTT
many,-,TRBV7-9,TRBJ1-6,CASSSQSSEDSPLHF,TGTGCCAGCAGCTCACAGTCTTCTGAGGATTCACCCCTCCACTTT
many,TRBD1,TRBV12-3/TRBV12-4,TRBJ1-5,CASSDRQGMAQHF,TGTGCCAGCAGTGACAGACAGGGAATGGCCCAGCATTTT
few,-,TRBV12-3/TRBV12-4,TRBJ1-1,CASSLSHRTEAFF,TGTGCCAGCAGTTTATCGCATCGCACTGAAGCTTTCTTT
many,-,TRBV5-4,TRBJ1-1,CASSAGSSIAEAFF,TGTGCCAGCAGCGCAGGATCGAGTATTGCTGAAGCTTTCTTT
once,-,TRBV18,TRBJ2-7,CASSPTPGTHYEQYF,TGTGCCAGCTCACCCACCCCAGGGACCCACTACGAGCAGTACTTC
-,TRBD2,TRBV7-8,TRBJ2-2,CASSLGLDHGELFF,TGTGCCAGCAGCTTGGGACTAGACCACGGGGAGCTGTTTTTT
many,TRBD1,TRBV7-9,TRBJ2-2,CASSRTGGSTGELFF,TGTGCCAGCAGCCGGACAGGGGGTAGCACCGGGGAGCTGTTTTTT